This TCR beta chain was identified in a study of shared clonotypes between healthy human individuals (dated by TCRdb to about 2020). A note on the overall study: A couple of women and a few men aged 18 to 49 years were included in the cohort. For each donor, three plates each were used for CD4 naive and CD4 memory, two plates were used for CD8 naive, and one plate was used for CD8 memory. To estimate repertoire size and how much clonotype sharing occurs between individuals, the study deeply sequenced the blood TCR repertoires of roughly 5 healthy adults. Libraries were prepared and TCR repertoires were sequenced by different laboratories using diverse techniques, in order to increase sequencing depth and limit assay-specific biases. Leukapheresis yielded between about 0.85 and 10 billion PBMCs per donor. Study-wide findings and limitations: Because the study included a small number of donors, the genetic and exposure-history diversity represented was limited. Across a handful of donors, approximately 5% of naive CD4, roughly 3.8% of naive CD8, 2.3% of memory CD4, and 0.4% to 0.45% of memory CD8 clonotypes were shared. Clonotypes shared by all four sorted-subset donors showed higher generation probabilities than non-shared clonotypes. Based on pairwise subsampling, the degree of clonotype sharing among donors was expected to be affected by sequencing depth. Rarefaction of sorted-subset datasets indicated incomplete sequencing despite the large sequencing depth. Sampling was limited to blood, and TCR repertoires in tissue likely differ from TCR repertoires in blood. Naive subsets generally had larger estimated clonotype richness than memory subsets did.

Using the deep immunoSEQ assay, TCR CDR3 regions were amplified from genomic DNA by multiplex PCR. Genomic DNA extracted from each cell subset was distributed evenly over all wells of several immunoSEQ 96-well plates, and each plate served as one replicate. Each replicate PCR for sorted subsets received roughly 0.2 ug genomic DNA, equal to roughly 29,000 T cell genomes. The purified libraries were quantified using a Qubit 3.0 fluorometer, sized with a Bioanalyzer 2100, and then quantified again using the KAPA Library Quantification kit. Every immunoSEQ 96-well plate was sequenced on a separate single-read 150-cycle Illumina NextSeq 550 flow cell. The source study handled its data this way. Because the immunoSEQ output held only junctional sequences and lacked quality scores, the filtering could not match the filtering applied to full-length reads. Sequences were annotated with PyIR, a Python wrapper for IgBLAST v1.9, and V/J genes and CDR3 were assigned using IMGT germline references. Reads were filtered out if the reads had weak V/J assignments (E-value above 1e-6), no CDR3, stop codons, out-of-frame junctions, or ambiguous translated residues. V3J clonotypes were defined as sequences sharing an identical inferred V gene, J gene, and CDR3 amino acid sequence. Percentage overlap between repertoires was calculated by dividing the number of shared unique clonotypes by the size of the smaller repertoire. RTK rarefaction, the Chao1 estimator, and Recon v2.1 estimates of unobserved clonotypes were used to assess repertoire richness. For all TCRbeta clonotypes obtained by the gDNA method from several donors, generation probabilities were computed with OLGA. TCRdb obtained this table from immuneACCESS and retained in-frame rearrangements with V and J assigned. These tables miss some clones; where compared with another copy, unresolved V genes account for less than half of the shortfall, and the remainder is unexplained. That table gives V, J and clone size, and the DNA gave D and trimming. The sample table contains 2 million to 2.5 million clones; only one count was recorded for over 85% of them. Around 0.13% of the sample goes to the ten largest clones.

Healthy HIV-negative adults with no recently reported acute infections or vaccinations were included as donors. All donors were Caucasian adults living in Nashville, Tennessee, USA. CD4+ T cells were enriched through magnetic negative selection, after which naive cells were positively selected on CD45RA and the remaining negative fraction served as the memory subset. After blood collection by leukapheresis, PBMCs were isolated using Ficoll-Histopaque density gradient centrifugation and then cryopreserved in the vapor phase of liquid nitrogen. Purity and quantity of every magnetically sorted T cell population were checked by analytical flow cytometry. Genomic DNA was isolated from each sorted fraction and quantified by UV absorbance on a Nanodrop 2000c. This clone was seen once. No cognate antigen has been identified for it. Per-base quality was not reported, and no clone a single base away is much larger than it. Additional DNA sequences in this sample encode the identical CDR3.

The germline V gene specifies KGHSH as CDR1 and LQKENI as CDR2. V lost 3 bases and J lost 3 bases, and the count of bases not matched to a germline gene is 4. Spanning cysteine to phenylalanine, the CDR3 consists of 15 amino acids. Only CDR3 DNA remains: 45 bases, in frame from the first base. What was sequenced was naive CD4+ T cells sorted from blood. This sample's cell subset or site label indicates: CD45RA+ positively selected. The chain uses TRBV18 and TRBJ2-7; 11 middle bases align to TRBD1. The sequence was collected from a man aged 18 to 35 in good health. The DNA sequence is as follows: TGTGCCAGCTCACCGCCGGGACAGGGGGGCTACGAGCAGTACTTC. It encodes CASSPPGQGGYEQYF.